The 14 T cell receptor beta chains listed next were all sequenced from one sample in a study of OX40 agonist ivuxolimab in advanced cancers. Profiled with immunoSEQ multiplex PCR; TCRdb holds only in-frame clones, not every one. The table records more than 55,000 clones, around 86% of them present only once. The sequencing used CD4+ or CD8+ T cells sorted from blood, collected in a trial of the OX40 agonist ivuxolimab. The receptor source for this set is an adult with an advanced solid tumor such as melanoma, head and neck, liver or kidney cancer.

The rearrangement uses TRBV5-5 and TRBJ2-1, with D possibly matching TRBD2 (6 bases). CDR3 size: 15 residues. Trimming cost V 4 bases and J 4 bases, with 15 bases left between them. Germline V gene lookup returns CDR1 SGHKS and CDR2 YYEKEE (reference sequence). The CDR3 reads CASSLGDSLYNEQFF. The CDR3 nucleotides read TGTGCCAGCAGCCTAGGGGACTCCTTATACAATGAGCAGTTCTTC.

The chain has TRBV6-6 and TRBJ1-6; possible D gene TRBD1, 5 bases. The CDR3 length is 15 residues. With 6 bases removed from V and 7 bases from J, the gap between germline ends came to 16 bases. The germline gives CDR1 MNHNY, CDR2 SVGAGI (reference sequence). The CDR3 nucleotides are TGTGCCAGCAGACCAGGCCCAGGGTACAATTCACCCCTCCACTTT. Protein product: CASRPGPGYNSPLHF.

This rearrangement joins TRBV28 to TRBJ2-1; unclear D gene. The CDR3 extends over 16 amino acids. CDR1 and CDR2 (germline): MDHEN, SYDVKM. V lost 3 bases and J lost 4, with 16 bases in between. CDR3 bases: TGTGCCAGCAGTTTGGTGGCTCAGAGGCCATACAATGAGCAGTTCTTC. Translated, it gives CASSLVAQRPYNEQFF.

As DNA, the CDR3 is TGTGCCAGCAGTCGGACTAGCGGGACGGGAGAGACCCAGTACTTC. Translation gives CASSRTSGTGETQYF. The rearrangement uses TRBV28 and TRBJ2-5; 12 bases align to TRBD2. Germline trimming cut 5 bases from V and 4 bases from J; bases unmatched to any gene: 5. This CDR3 contains 15 residues. Germline CDR1 reads MDHEN; CDR2 reads SYDVKM.

The V gene is TRBV5-8, the J gene TRBJ1-1; D not certain. The V end lost 7 bases, the J end lost 3 bases, and 16 bases lay between the germline ends. Germline lookup yields CDR1 SGHTS and CDR2 YDEGEE. This CDR3 is built from 14 residues. DNA for the CDR3: TGTGCCAGCGCCAGGAGGAGGGTGGACACTGAAGCTTTCTTT. Its protein product is CASARRRVDTEAFF.

This chain links TRBV7-9 with TRBJ2-1; D remains ambiguous. The CDR3 consists of 13 residues. Trimming removed 5 bases from V and 0 bases from J, with 5 bases in between. In germline, CDR1 is SEHNR, CDR2 FQNEAQ (reference sequence). The CDR3 sequence: CASSPVSYNEQFF. The CDR3, as DNA: TGTGCCAGCAGCCCCGTCTCCTACAATGAGCAGTTCTTC.

The chain uses TRBV27 and TRBJ2-5; TRBD2 is a possible D gene (6 bases). This CDR3 is 13 amino acids long. V was pared by 3 bases and J by 6 bases, with 11 bases between. Germline CDR1 MNHEY, CDR2 SMNVEV (reference sequence). The CDR3 spells CASSLGGEKTQYF. DNA of the CDR3: TGTGCCAGCAGTTTGGGCGGGGAAAAGACCCAGTACTTC.

The sample holds one count of this clone. V and J are TRBV7-9 and TRBJ1-4; D is unresolved. The CDR3 loop spans 13 amino acids. Germline CDR1 SEHNR, CDR2 FQNEAQ (reference sequence). V was trimmed by 5 bases and J by 8 bases, leaving 12 bases between them. CDR3 nucleotide sequence: TGTGCCAGCAGCCAAGCGGCCAGAGAAAAACTGTTTTTT. This codes for CASSQAAREKLFF.

The chain couples TRBV5-1 to TRBJ2-5; no reliable D call. CDR3 size: 12 residues. V lost 2 bases, J lost 4 bases, and 6 bases lay in between. Germline lookup yields CDR1 SGHRS and CDR2 YFSETQ. CDR3 protein: CASSFLGETQYF. CDR3 DNA: TGCGCCAGCAGCTTCTTGGGAGAGACCCAGTACTTC.

J is TRBJ1-2 and V is TRBV6-6; D gene unclear. This CDR3 is 11 amino acids long. V was cut by 6 bases and J by 0 bases, with 2 bases left in between. Germline loops: CDR1 MNHNY, CDR2 SVGAGI (reference sequence). The chain's CDR3 is CASSPNYGYTF. In DNA form, the CDR3 reads TGTGCCAGCAGCCCTAACTATGGCTACACCTTC.

Here the CDR3 DNA reads TGTGCCAGCAGCCTTTGGACAGGGGTAGTTGATGAGCAGTTCTTC. Amino acids: CASSLWTGVVDEQFF. The chain couples TRBV7-3 to TRBJ2-1; TRBD1 matches 9 bases. Germline CDR1 reads SGHTA; CDR2 reads FQGTGA. V lost 5 bases to trimming and J lost 8 bases; unmatched junction nucleotides: 10. The CDR3 has 15 amino acids.

The chain is built from TRBV9 and TRBJ2-7; the D is unclear. Per germline, CDR1 SGDLS and CDR2 YYNGEE. The CDR3 length is 13 residues. The germline V and J ends were trimmed by 4 bases and 3 bases, with 11 bases remaining between them. Here the CDR3 DNA reads TGTGCCAGCAGCCCAGAAGTCGGCTACGAGCAGTACTTC. Translating gives CASSPEVGYEQYF.

The chain carries TRBV5-4 and TRBJ2-7, with D possibly TRBD2 on 6 matching bases. V was clipped by 0 bases and J by 1 base, with 11 bases between them. Germline V gives CDR1 SGHNT, CDR2 YYREEE (reference sequence). The CDR3 length is 15 residues. CDR3 region: CASSLDPGESYEQYF. The DNA of the CDR3 is TGTGCCAGCAGCTTGGATCCGGGGGAGTCCTACGAGCAGTACTTC. The whole variable domain, remainder taken from reference TRBV5-4 and TRBJ2-7, is ETGVTQSPTHLIKTRGQQVTLRCSSQSGHNTVSWYQQALGQGPQFIFQYYREEENGRGNFPPRFSGLQFPNYSSELNVNALELDDSALYLCASSLDPGESYEQYFGPGTRLTVT.

The chain uses TRBV5-1 and TRBJ2-6; a weak D match, TRBD1 (5 bases). Germline V gene lookup returns CDR1 SGHRS and CDR2 YFSETQ. The CDR3 extends over 16 amino acids. Trimming cost V 7 bases and J 1 base, with 15 bases left between them. DNA for the CDR3: TGCGCCAGCTTCTCCTTTCAGGGATCTGGGGCCAACGTCCTGACTTTC. It specifies CASFSFQGSGANVLTF.